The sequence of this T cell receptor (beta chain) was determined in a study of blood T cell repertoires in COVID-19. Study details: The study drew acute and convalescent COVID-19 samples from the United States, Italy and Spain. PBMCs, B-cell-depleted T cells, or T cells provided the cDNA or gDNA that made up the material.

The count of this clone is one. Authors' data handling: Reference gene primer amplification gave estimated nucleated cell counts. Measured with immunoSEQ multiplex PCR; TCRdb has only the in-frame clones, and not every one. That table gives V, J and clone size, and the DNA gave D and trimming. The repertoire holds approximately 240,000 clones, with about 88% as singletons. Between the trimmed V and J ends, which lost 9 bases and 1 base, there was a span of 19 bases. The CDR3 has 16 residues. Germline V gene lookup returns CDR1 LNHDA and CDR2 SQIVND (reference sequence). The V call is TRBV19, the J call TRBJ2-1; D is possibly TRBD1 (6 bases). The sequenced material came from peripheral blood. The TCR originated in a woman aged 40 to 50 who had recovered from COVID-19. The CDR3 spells CASLSRTARSYNEQFF. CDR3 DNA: TGTGCCAGCCTATCCCGGACAGCCCGATCCTACAATGAGCAGTTCTTC.